These 27 T cell receptor beta chains were sequenced from one sample in a study of blood T cell repertoires in COVID-19. Sequencing was performed with immunoSEQ multiplex PCR; in TCRdb, only in-frame clones are kept and a portion is missing. The sample yields around 100,000 clones, more than 75% seen once. The material sequenced was peripheral blood. The receptor source for this set is a human donor in a cohort sampled during active COVID-19.

The chain joins TRBV12-3 or TRBV12-4 to TRBJ1-2; no firm D call. Trimming cost V 1 base and J 8 bases, with 5 bases left between them. The CDR3 has 11 amino acids. CDR3 nucleotide sequence: TGTGCCAGCAGTTTAGGCGGCGGCTACACCTTC. Protein product: CASSLGGGYTF.

The CDR3 nucleotides read TGTGCCAGCAGCCTGGACAGGTCTAATTCACCCCTCCACTTT. Encoded protein: CASSLDRSNSPLHF. V and J are TRBV3-1 (or the pseudogene TRBV3-2) and TRBJ1-6; 7 positions match TRBD1. Trimming at V came to 4 bases and at J to 6 bases, leaving 3 bases not matched to a gene. CDR1 LGHDT and CDR2 YNNKEL come from the germline V gene (reference sequence). The CDR3 extends over 14 amino acids.

The V and J genes are TRBV7-2 and TRBJ2-6; D remains ambiguous. Germline CDR1 and CDR2: SGHTA and FQGNSA. Trimming removed 5 bases from V and 0 bases from J, with 5 bases in between. This CDR3 comprises 14 residues. CDR3 residues: CASSHNSGANVLTF. The CDR3 region has the DNA TGTGCCAGCAGCCACAACTCTGGGGCCAACGTCCTGACTTTC.

The genes are TRBV7-9 and TRBJ1-1, with D perhaps TRBD1 (6 bases). The CDR3 consists of 14 residues. V lost 1 base, J lost 5 bases, and 11 bases lay in between. Germline V CDR1 and CDR2: SEHNR, FQNEAQ (reference sequence). For the CDR3, the DNA is TGTGCCAGCAGCTTAGACACAGGGAATACTGAAGCTTTCTTT. Translation gives CASSLDTGNTEAFF.

The chain links TRBV19 to TRBJ2-1, with D hard to call. This CDR3 is 14 amino acids long. Deletions cut 4 bases from V and 4 bases from J, with 11 bases between. CDR1 is LNHDA, CDR2 SQIVND, per germline (reference sequence). The CDR3 protein is CASSRADKYNEQFF. The CDR3 nucleotides are TGTGCCAGTAGTAGGGCAGACAAATACAATGAGCAGTTCTTC.

The chain has TRBV11-2 and TRBJ2-7, with 12 positions matching TRBD2. Germline lookup yields CDR1 SGHAT and CDR2 FQNNGV. The CDR3 contains 16 residues. Trimming took 1 base from V and 7 from J; bases not matched to a gene: 8. In nucleotides, the CDR3 is TGTGCCAGCAGCTTAGGTTCTAGCGGGGGGGCTGGGGAGCAGTACTTC. Translating gives CASSLGSSGGAGEQYF.

The V gene is TRBV2, the J gene TRBJ2-3; 8 nucleotides match TRBD1. Germline V gene lookup returns CDR1 SNHLY and CDR2 FYNNEI. The CDR3 has 15 amino acids. The V segment lost 8 bases and the J segment 4 bases; nucleotides outside the gene matches: 11. CDR3 protein: CASRRTGSQADTQYF. The CDR3 DNA reads as TGTGCCAGCCGTCGGACAGGGTCTCAAGCAGATACGCAGTATTTT.

The chain couples TRBV7-2 to TRBJ2-2; D might be TRBD2 (6 bases). This CDR3 is built from 16 residues. The germline gives CDR1 SGHTA, CDR2 FQGNSA. The V end was cut by 6 bases, the J end by 2 bases, with 16 bases between. The DNA for the CDR3 is TGTGCCAGCAGTAAGCCCCCGGGACTCAACACCGGGGAGCTGTTTTTT. Translation: CASSKPPGLNTGELFF.

The V call is TRBV29-1, the J call TRBJ1-4; a weak D match, TRBD1 (5 bases). Germline V gene sequence: CDR1 SQVTM, CDR2 ANQGSEA. Trimming left V 4 bases short and J 8 bases short, with 14 bases between. The CDR3 runs 13 residues. The CDR3 region has the DNA TGCAGCGTTGGGCAGGGTTCGAGGGAAAAACTGTTTTTT. Translated, it gives CSVGQGSREKLFF. Complete variable domain (other parts from reference TRBV29-1 and TRBJ1-4): SAVISQKPSRDICQRGTSLTIQCQVDSQVTMMFWYRQQPGQSLTLIATANQGSEATYESGFVIDKFPISRPNLTFSTLTVSNMSPEDSSIYLCSVGQGSREKLFFGSGTQLSVL.

The gene calls are TRBV18 and TRBJ1-2; 8 positions match TRBD1. CDR1 KGHSH and CDR2 LQKENI come from the germline V gene. The V and J ends lost 4 bases and 3 bases, in that order; junction bases with no gene match: 7. The CDR3 totals 15 residues. The CDR3 nucleotides read TGTGCCAGCTCACTCCCTGGACAGGGATACTATGGCTACACCTTC. Amino acid sequence: CASSLPGQGYYGYTF.

J is TRBJ2-7 and V is TRBV19, with D hard to call. In germline, CDR1 is LNHDA, CDR2 SQIVND (reference sequence). The CDR3 totals 13 residues. V was shortened by 5 bases and J by 6 bases, with 14 bases between the two germline ends. The CDR3: CASSHPTGGEQYF. As DNA, the CDR3 is TGTGCCAGTAGTCACCCCACCGGTGGCGAGCAGTACTTC.

The gene calls are TRBV6-6 and TRBJ2-3, with TRBD2 matching 7 bases. In germline, CDR1 is MNHNY, CDR2 SVGAGI (reference sequence). Unmatched junction bases numbered 8, after V lost 6 bases and J lost 2 bases. This CDR3 is 15 amino acids long. The CDR3, as DNA: TGTGCCAGCAGAGAATCCGGGACTAACACAGATACGCAGTATTTT. Protein product: CASRESGTNTDTQYF.

The chain employs TRBV7-2 and TRBJ2-2; D is perhaps TRBD2 (6 bases). The CDR3 contains 14 residues. Germline CDR1 SGHTA, CDR2 FQGNSA. V lost 2 bases and J lost 4, with 8 bases in between. CDR3 residues: CASSLRGFTGELFF. In nucleotides, the CDR3 is TGTGCCAGCAGCTTACGGGGGTTCACCGGGGAGCTGTTTTTT.

This sequence joins TRBV7-9 and TRBJ1-3, with D perhaps matching TRBD1 (5 bases). Trimming stripped 1 base from V and 2 bases from J, with 15 bases between. The CDR3 contains 17 residues. CDR1 and CDR2 (germline): SEHNR, FQNEAQ (reference sequence). The CDR3 bases are TGTGCCAGCAGCTTAGGGGGGGGTGGCACCCCTGGAAACACCATATATTTT. It specifies CASSLGGGGTPGNTIYF. The full variable domain, completed using reference TRBV7-9 and TRBJ1-3, is DTGVSQNPRHKITKRGQNVTFRCDPISEHNRLYWYRQTLGQGPEFLTYFQNEAQLEKSRLLSDRFSAERPKGSFSTLEIQRTEQGDSAMYLCASSLGGGGTPGNTIYFGEGSWLTVV.

The chain joins TRBV30 to TRBJ2-7, with 7 bases aligning to TRBD1. The CDR3 runs 12 residues. Trimming removed 5 bases from V and 2 bases from J; junction bases left unmatched: 3. CDR1 is GTSNPN and CDR2 is SVGIG in the germline V gene (reference sequence). The CDR3 reads CAWGDRTYEQYF. The CDR3 bases are TGTGCCTGGGGGGACAGAACCTACGAGCAGTACTTC.

The V call is TRBV27, the J call TRBJ2-3; TRBD2 matches 16 bases. The J segment lost 2 bases and the V segment lost 4 bases, leaving 6 bases of the junction unmatched. Germline values: CDR1 MNHEY, CDR2 SMNVEV (reference sequence). The CDR3 contains 18 residues. Written as DNA, the CDR3 is TGTGCCAGCAGTTCGGGACTAGCGGGAGGGCCCTTCACAGATACGCAGTATTTT. Its protein product is CASSSGLAGGPFTDTQYF.

This chain connects TRBV6-5 to TRBJ2-2; 8 bases are a match to TRBD2. The CDR3 is 14 residues long. Germline assignment: CDR1 MNHEY and CDR2 SVGAGI. J was trimmed by 5 bases and V by 6 bases; bases with no gene match: 5. The DNA of the CDR3 is TGTGCCAGCAGAGCGGGAGAAGGGACCGGGGAGCTGTTTTTT. It translates to CASRAGEGTGELFF.

The rearrangement uses TRBV7-9 and TRBJ2-3; 7 bases agree with TRBD2. Losses at the gene ends were 5 bases for V and 5 bases for J; bases not matched to a gene: 10. There are 15 residues in the CDR3. CDR1 SEHNR and CDR2 FQNEAQ come from the germline V gene (reference sequence). The CDR3 nucleotides read TGTGCCAGCAGCCAAAGTAGCGGGTGGGGAGATACGCAGTATTTT. Translating it yields CASSQSSGWGDTQYF.

The gene calls are TRBV7-2 and TRBJ1-4; D possibly corresponds to TRBD1 (5 bases). The CDR3 extends over 15 amino acids. CDR1 is SGHTA, CDR2 FQGNSA, per germline. Trimming stripped 1 base from V and 7 bases from J, with 13 bases between. This CDR3 is CASSLGRDRIEKLFF. CDR3 nucleotides: TGTGCCAGCAGCTTAGGCAGGGATCGGATTGAAAAACTGTTTTTT.

CDR3 residues: CAWSVAGGDGYTF. The DNA for the CDR3 is TGTGCCTGGAGTGTGGCAGGGGGCGATGGCTACACCTTC. V is TRBV30 and J is TRBJ1-2, with 8 bases fitting TRBD1. The CDR3 extends over 13 amino acids. The trim removed 0 bases at V and 6 bases at J, leaving 3 bases unmatched. Germline V gene data show CDR1 as GTSNPN and CDR2 as SVGIG (reference sequence).

The chain carries TRBV5-1 and TRBJ2-5; weak D call: TRBD1 (5 bases). Germline values: CDR1 SGHRS, CDR2 YFSETQ. The length of the CDR3 is 14 residues. The germline V and J ends were trimmed by 0 bases and 4 bases, with 10 bases remaining between them. As DNA, the CDR3 is TGCGCCAGCAGCTTGGCAGGGCAGGGAGAGACCCAGTACTTC. It translates to CASSLAGQGETQYF.

This chain connects TRBV30 to TRBJ1-1, with 7 bases fitting TRBD1. Germline V gene sequence: CDR1 GTSNPN, CDR2 SVGIG (reference sequence). There are 13 residues in the CDR3. V gave up 5 bases and J gave up 1 base; unmatched junction bases: 4. CDR3 in DNA: TGTGCCTGGGAGGGACAGCCGAACACTGAAGCTTTCTTT. This translates into CAWEGQPNTEAFF.

The V call is TRBV6-1, the J call TRBJ1-1; D might be TRBD1 (5 bases). The germline V and J ends were trimmed by 1 base and 3 bases, with 9 bases remaining between them. CDR1 is MNHNS and CDR2 is SASEGT in the germline V gene. CDR3 length equals 14 residues. The CDR3 protein is CASSEGGRYTEAFF. Here the CDR3 DNA reads TGTGCCAGCAGTGAAGGGGGGAGGTACACTGAAGCTTTCTTT.

This chain joins TRBV3-1 (or the pseudogene TRBV3-2) and TRBJ2-1, with TRBD2 identical over 13 bases. This CDR3 is built from 15 residues. The germline V gene has CDR1 LGHDT and CDR2 YNNKEL (reference sequence). V dropped 4 bases and J dropped 5; count of bases not matched to a gene: 2. The CDR3: CASSLGTSGNNEQFF. The CDR3, as DNA: TGTGCCAGCAGCCTAGGGACTAGCGGGAACAATGAGCAGTTCTTC.

This chain uses TRBV5-1 with TRBJ2-7; 12 bases are shared with TRBD2. The CDR3 contains 16 residues. CDR1 SGHRS and CDR2 YFSETQ come from the germline V gene. V lost 3 bases to trimming and J lost 4 bases; unmatched junction nucleotides: 8. The CDR3 loop is CASSSHTGTSGYEQYF. The CDR3 bases are TGCGCCAGCAGCTCGCATACCGGGACTAGCGGGTACGAGCAGTACTTC.

J is TRBJ1-1 and V is TRBV18; 11 bases map to TRBD1. CDR1 KGHSH and CDR2 LQKENI come from the germline V gene. V lost 1 base and J lost 1; bases outside the gene matches: 2. The CDR3 length is 16 residues. CDR3 DNA: TGTGCCAGCTCACCACGGGACAGGGGGGGGAACACTGAAGCTTTCTTT. Translation: CASSPRDRGGNTEAFF.

This rearrangement joins TRBV7-9 to TRBJ1-2, with 7 bases lining up with TRBD1. The CDR3 has 14 amino acids. Germline assignment: CDR1 SEHNR and CDR2 FQNEAQ (reference sequence). The J segment lost 7 bases and the V segment lost 0 bases, leaving 5 bases of the junction unmatched. In DNA form, the CDR3 reads TGTGCCAGCAGCTTAGCAGGGGGCGAATCTGGCTACACCTTC. This sequence encodes CASSLAGGESGYTF.